This is a list of T cell receptor beta chains from one sample in a study of Ad26.COV2.S vaccination and SARS-CoV-2 variants. Some clones are missing from TCRdb's copy, which holds only in-frame ones; the method was immunoSEQ multiplex PCR. The sample lists hundreds of thousands of clones; more than 80% were seen once. This specimen was peripheral blood, taken in a trial of Ad26.COV2.S vaccine versus placebo. The origin of the receptors is a person between 18 and 60 years old who received the Ad26.COV2.S COVID-19 vaccine or a placebo. The CDR3 runs from the conserved cysteine through the conserved F or W. Fields, in order: clone size, V gene, D gene, J gene, CDR3 DNA, CDR3 protein. D genes are given only for firm matches. Where a row states a size, it is once, few, many or the class of an expanded clone; other rows omit it.

>NA|TRBV6-6|NA|TRBJ1-1
TGTGCCAGCAGGTCCCTTGAGAACACTGAAGCTTTCTTT
CASRSLENTEAFF
>NA|TRBV10-3|NA|TRBJ2-7
TGTGCCAGCACCGGGACGTCAGACTACGAGCAGTACTTC
CASTGTSDYEQYF
>NA|TRBV19|TRBD1|TRBJ1-5
TGTGCCAGTAAAAGGGGAGGGGGCTTTCAGCCCCAGCATTTT
CASKRGGGFQPQHF
>NA|TRBV6-5|NA|TRBJ1-2
TGTGCCAGCTGGAGTTACTATGGCTACACCTTC
CASWSYYGYTF
>NA|TRBV19|NA|TRBJ1-2
TGTGCCAGTAGTATAGATCAGGGTACAGGGAACTATGGCTACACCTTC
CASSIDQGTGNYGYTF
>NA|TRBV25-1|NA|TRBJ1-2
TGTGCCAGCAGTGATGAGGAGGGCTACACCTTC
CASSDEEGYTF
>NA|TRBV12-3/TRBV12-4|TRBD1|TRBJ1-3
TGTGCCAGCATGACAGGGGGGGACACCATATATTTT
CASMTGGDTIYF
>NA|TRBV24-1|TRBD1|TRBJ1-2
TGTGCCACCGTTTCCGGGACAGTACATGGCTACACCTTC
CATVSGTVHGYTF
>NA|TRBV5-1|NA|TRBJ2-7
TGCGCCAGCAGCTTCAGGGCGACCCAATCCGAGCAGTACTTC
CASSFRATQSEQYF
>NA|TRBV7-8|NA|TRBJ1-1
TGTGCCAGCAGCTACCGCCCTCCGGGACATGAGGACACTGAAGCTTTCTTT
CASSYRPPGHEDTEAFF
>NA|TRBV11-2|TRBD1|TRBJ2-4
TGTGCCAGCAGCTTAGCGACAGACAGGGACATTCAGTACTTC
CASSLATDRDIQYF
>once|TRBV9|TRBD1|TRBJ1-2
TGTGCCAGCAGCGTATCCTGGGACAGGGAGGTCTATGGCTACACCTTC
CASSVSWDREVYGYTF
>NA|TRBV24-1|NA|TRBJ2-7
TGTGCCACCAGTGCGCCATCCGGAAGGGAGCAGTACTTC
CATSAPSGREQYF
>NA|TRBV5-1|TRBD1|TRBJ1-2
TGCGCCAGCACCGGGACAGGGGCAAGGGCCAACGGCTACACCTTC
CASTGTGARANGYTF
>few|TRBV19|NA|TRBJ1-5
TGTGCCGCGGGGGGCTCTGGGCCCCAGCATTTT
CAAGGSGPQHF
>once|TRBV19|TRBD2|TRBJ2-7
TGTGCCAGTAAGGAGAGCGGGACGGGCTACGAGCAGTACTTC
CASKESGTGYEQYF
>NA|TRBV18|NA|TRBJ1-1
TGTGCCAGCTCACCTAACCGGGACACTGAAGCTTTCTTT
CASSPNRDTEAFF
>NA|TRBV3-1/TRBV3-2|NA|TRBJ2-7
TGTGCCAGTGCCCCGGGGTGGGGAAATTTCTCCTACGAGCAGTACTTC
CASAPGWGNFSYEQYF
>few|TRBV29-1|NA|TRBJ1-5
TGCAGCGTGCAGGGGTATCAGCCCCAGCATTTT
CSVQGYQPQHF
>NA|TRBV10-1|NA|TRBJ2-7
TGCGCCAGCAGTGAGGGAGCCGGACACTCCTACGAGCAGTACTTC
CASSEGAGHSYEQYF
>NA|TRBV14|NA|TRBJ2-3
TGTGCCAGCAGCCAACTCGTCCGGGGAGATACGCAGTATTTT
CASSQLVRGDTQYF
>NA|TRBV10-3|NA|TRBJ2-3
TGTGCCATCAGTGCGAGGGGGGAGAGCACAGATACGCAGTATTTT
CAISARGESTDTQYF
>NA|TRBV13|TRBD2|TRBJ2-2
TGTGCCAGCAACGGCGGGAGGTCGGCCGGGGAGCTGTTTTTT
CASNGGRSAGELFF
>once|TRBV7-9|TRBD1|TRBJ1-1
TGTGCCAGCAGCTTGAGGGGGCTGAAAGCTTTCTTT
CASSLRGLKAFF
>NA|TRBV5-1|NA|TRBJ2-3
TGCGCCAGCAGCTTTCAGGGAACAGATACGCAGTATTTT
CASSFQGTDTQYF